The 22 T cell receptor beta chains presented below share a single source sample, sequenced in a study of T cell responses to AZD1222 COVID-19 vaccine. The assay was immunoSEQ multiplex PCR, and TCRdb's table has in-frame clones only and misses some. Of 90,000 to 130,000 clones listed, about 82% are singletons. The input for sequencing was peripheral blood, taken on day 0 of AZD1222 vaccination. The receptor source for this set is an adult in good health.

This rearrangement joins TRBV6-5 to TRBJ2-2; D possibly matches TRBD1 or TRBD2 (5 bases each). The germline V gene has CDR1 MNHEY and CDR2 SVGAGI. V lost 7 bases to trimming and J lost 3 bases, with 15 bases between them. The CDR3 length is 15 residues. CDR3 in amino acids: CASTRDRRDTGELFF. CDR3 nucleotides: TGTGCCAGCACCAGGGACCGACGGGACACCGGGGAGCTGTTTTTT.

The chain links TRBV5-1 to TRBJ1-3; a weak D match, TRBD1 (5 bases). The CDR3 runs 15 residues. Trimming took 2 bases from V and 4 from J, leaving 13 bases between them. Germline lookup yields CDR1 SGHRS and CDR2 YFSETQ. The CDR3 sequence is CASSLSGASGNTIYF. CDR3 nucleotide sequence: TGCGCCAGCAGCTTAAGCGGGGCTTCGGGAAACACCATATATTTT.

The V call is TRBV6-5, the J call TRBJ2-7, with D perhaps given as TRBD1 or TRBD2 (6 bases each). Germline lookup yields CDR1 MNHEY and CDR2 SVGAGI. V was shortened by 5 bases and J by 5 bases, with 13 bases between the two germline ends. The CDR3 runs to 13 residues. The CDR3 sequence is CASSRGTWDEQYF. The CDR3 region has the DNA TGTGCCAGCAGTAGGGGGACTTGGGACGAGCAGTACTTC.

The CDR3 DNA reads as TGTGCCAGCAGCCGCGACGGGGTGTGGGTTAGCAATCAGCCCCAGCATTTT. Amino acid sequence: CASSRDGVWVSNQPQHF. The J gene is TRBJ1-5, the V gene TRBV7-2, with unresolved D. The CDR3 is made up of 17 amino acids. The germline V and J ends were trimmed by 5 bases and 0 bases, with 17 bases remaining between them. Germline V CDR1 and CDR2: SGHTA, FQGNSA. Variable domain in full (rest from reference TRBV7-2 and TRBJ1-5): GAGVSQSPSNKVTEKGKDVELRCDPISGHTALYWYRQSLGQGLEFLIYFQGNSAPDKSGLPSDRFSAERTGGSVSTLTIQRTQQEDSAVYLCASSRDGVWVSNQPQHFGDGTRLSIL.

The genes are TRBV18 and TRBJ1-5; D remains ambiguous. The CDR3 is made up of 14 amino acids. Germline loops: CDR1 KGHSH, CDR2 LQKENI. Trimming left V 1 base short and J 10 bases short, with 14 bases between. The CDR3 nucleotides read TGTGCCAGCTCACCACAGGCAGAGGTACAACCCCAGCATTTT. It is translated as CASSPQAEVQPQHF.

J is TRBJ1-6 and V is TRBV11-2; no reliable D call. V was pared by 5 bases and J by 1 base, with 6 bases between. Germline CDR1 SGHAT, CDR2 FQNNGV. This CDR3 has 14 amino acids. This chain's CDR3 is CASSIGSYNSPLHF. CDR3 bases: TGTGCCAGCAGCATCGGTTCCTATAATTCACCCCTCCACTTT.

The chain combines TRBV5-1 with TRBJ1-5, with 8 bases aligning to TRBD1. V gave up 7 bases and J gave up 2 bases; unmatched junction bases: 8. The germline V gene has CDR1 SGHRS and CDR2 YFSETQ. The CDR3 length is 15 residues. The CDR3 DNA reads as TGCGCCAGCCTTCCAGGGGGCGCGGGCAATCAGCCCCAGCATTTT. Translation: CASLPGGAGNQPQHF.

The chain employs TRBV6-5 and TRBJ1-3; D not certain. The CDR3 length is 14 residues. Between the trimmed V and J ends, which lost 7 bases and 4 bases, there was a span of 14 bases. Germline V gene lookup returns CDR1 MNHEY and CDR2 SVGAGI. The CDR3 DNA follows: TGTGCCAGCACTTCGCGAGGGCTCGGAAACACCATATATTTT. It yields the protein CASTSRGLGNTIYF.

The rearrangement uses TRBV3-1 (or the pseudogene TRBV3-2) and TRBJ1-5; tentative D call: TRBD1 (5 bases). Germline V gene lookup returns CDR1 LGHDT and CDR2 YNNKEL (reference sequence). V gave up 4 bases and J gave up 7 bases, with 14 bases separating them. The CDR3 spans 14 residues. The CDR3 bases are TGTGCCAGCAGCCCAAGTAGGGGAAGGCAGCCCCAGCATTTT. Amino acid sequence: CASSPSRGRQPQHF.

The chain employs TRBV3-1 (or the pseudogene TRBV3-2) and TRBJ1-2; D unclear. Germline loops: CDR1 LGHDT, CDR2 YNNKEL (reference sequence). With 1 base removed from V and 8 bases from J, the gap between germline ends came to 14 bases. The CDR3 extends over 14 amino acids. The CDR3 region is CASSQGSTRGGYTF. The CDR3 DNA follows: TGTGCCAGCAGCCAAGGGTCTACGAGAGGAGGCTACACCTTC.

The chain joins TRBV13 to TRBJ2-5; no firm D call. Germline V gives CDR1 PRHDT, CDR2 FYEKMQ (reference sequence). V lost 5 bases and J lost 5, with 9 bases in between. CDR3 length: 12 residues. The CDR3 DNA reads TGTGCCAGCAGCACACGTCGGGAGACCCAGTACTTC. Its protein is CASSTRRETQYF.

This chain uses TRBV14 with TRBJ2-1; 10 bases align to TRBD1. The CDR3 extends over 16 amino acids. Germline CDR1 reads SGHDN; CDR2 reads FVKESK. V lost 5 bases, J lost 5 bases, and 9 bases stayed unmatched. In DNA form, the CDR3 reads TGTGCCAGCAGCAGGAGACAGGGGGCGGTTAACAATGAGCAGTTCTTC. This sequence encodes CASSRRQGAVNNEQFF.

The chain has TRBV15 and TRBJ1-5; no definite D call. Germline loops: CDR1 LNHNV, CDR2 YYDKDF (reference sequence). Trimming removed 0 bases from V and 2 bases from J, with 8 bases in between. The CDR3 runs 15 residues. CDR3 amino acids: CATSRDRMGNQPQHF. CDR3 nucleotide sequence: TGTGCCACCAGCAGAGATCGTATGGGCAATCAGCCCCAGCATTTT.

The chain is built from TRBV7-9 and TRBJ2-2, with TRBD2 identical over 10 bases. The CDR3 runs 16 residues. Germline lookup yields CDR1 SEHNR and CDR2 FQNEAQ (reference sequence). J was trimmed by 6 bases and V by 5 bases; bases with no gene match: 9. The CDR3 DNA is TGTGCCAGCAGCCATCCGGGACTAGCGAGCGCCGGGGAGCTGTTTTTT. It codes for CASSHPGLASAGELFF.

The chain couples TRBV27 to TRBJ2-1; 8 bases align to TRBD2. Germline loops: CDR1 MNHEY, CDR2 SMNVEV (reference sequence). V was clipped by 6 bases and J by 9 bases; unmatched bases: 4. This CDR3 has 12 residues. The CDR3 nucleotides read TGTGCCAGCAGGGGGACTAGATTTGAGCAGTTCTTC. Encoded protein: CASRGTRFEQFF.

This chain joins TRBV28 and TRBJ2-6; D not certain. V dropped 5 bases and J dropped 0 bases, with 2 bases sitting between them. CDR1 and CDR2 (germline): MDHEN, SYDVKM. The CDR3 is 13 residues long. The CDR3 coding sequence is TGTGCCAGCAGTGACTCTGGGGCCAACGTCCTGACTTTC. Amino acid sequence: CASSDSGANVLTF.

The chain couples TRBV6-6 to TRBJ1-5, with TRBD1 matching 8 bases. With 0 bases clipped from V and 3 bases from J, the junction kept 4 bases outside the gene matches. CDR3 length: 16 amino acids. Germline V lookup: CDR1 MNHNY, CDR2 SVGAGI (reference sequence). CDR3 sequence reads: CASSYSTGAFNQPQHF. CDR3 sequence (DNA): TGTGCCAGCAGTTACTCGACAGGGGCGTTCAATCAGCCCCAGCATTTT.

V and J are TRBV7-9 and TRBJ1-5; TRBD1 matches at 8 bases. Per germline, CDR1 SEHNR and CDR2 FQNEAQ (reference sequence). This CDR3 comprises 16 residues. The V and J ends lost 5 bases and 1 base, in that order; junction bases with no gene match: 7. In DNA form, the CDR3 reads TGTGCCAGCAGCCCCGGACAGGGTGGAAGCAATCAGCCCCAGCATTTT. Its protein product is CASSPGQGGSNQPQHF. The variable domain in full, completed from reference TRBV7-9 and TRBJ1-5, reads DTGVSQNPRHKITKRGQNVTFRCDPISEHNRLYWYRQTLGQGPEFLTYFQNEAQLEKSRLLSDRFSAERPKGSFSTLEIQRTEQGDSAMYLCASSPGQGGSNQPQHFGDGTRLSIL.

The chain employs TRBV13 and TRBJ1-3, with D tentatively TRBD1 (5 bases). Germline-derived CDR1 and CDR2 are PRHDT and FYEKMQ (reference sequence). The V end was cut by 6 bases, the J end by 4 bases, with 16 bases between. The CDR3 spans 15 residues. DNA for the CDR3: TGTGCCAGCAGATTTAGGGACTACCCGGGAAACACCATATATTTT. Protein product: CASRFRDYPGNTIYF.

The chain carries TRBV29-1 and TRBJ1-1; the D is unclear. The CDR3 extends over 12 amino acids. CDR1 is SQVTM and CDR2 is ANQGSEA in the germline V gene. V dropped 5 bases and J dropped 3 bases, with 10 bases sitting between them. CDR3 nucleotides: TGCAGCGTTCGACTGAAGTACACTGAAGCTTTCTTT. It translates to CSVRLKYTEAFF.

This sequence joins TRBV7-4 and TRBJ2-5; D remains ambiguous. Germline CDR1 and CDR2: SGHVT and SQSDAQ. V lost 2 bases to trimming and J lost 11 bases, with 24 bases between them. The CDR3 runs 16 residues. CDR3 residues: CASSLLSLTMAICQYF. CDR3 bases: TGTGCCAGCAGCTTACTTTCCCTGACAATGGCAATTTGTCAGTACTTC.

The chain carries TRBV28 and TRBJ2-6, with 7 bases matching TRBD2. The ends lost 8 bases at V and 2 bases at J; junction bases unmatched: 9. The germline V gene has CDR1 MDHEN and CDR2 SYDVKM. This CDR3 comprises 16 residues. CDR3 protein: CASGNPGGTGANVLTF. The CDR3 bases are TGTGCCAGCGGAAACCCCGGGGGGACTGGGGCCAACGTCCTGACTTTC.